These T cell receptor beta chains were read from a single sample in a study of CD8+ T cells in alopecia areata. Some clones are missing from TCRdb's copy, which holds only in-frame ones; the method was immunoSEQ multiplex PCR. The data contain 100,000 to 130,000 clones, under 65% of them singletons. Input material: NKG2D-low CD8+ T cells sorted from blood. These receptors were obtained from a human donor with alopecia areata. Both conserved end residues are part of each CDR3. A D gene is named only where the DNA matches it firmly.

>17|TRBJ1-3|TRBD1|TRBV30
CAWSPGTGLRPGNTIYF
>17|TRBJ2-2|-|TRBV4-1
CASSRLVMGGNTGELFF
>11|TRBJ2-1|-|TRBV20-1
CSASYSNEQFF
>14|TRBJ1-2|TRBD1|TRBV4-1
CASSQVQGIRGYTF
>16|TRBJ2-3|-|TRBV28
CASSPHRVSSTDTQYF
>11|TRBJ2-1|-|TRBV29-1
CSAARSDEQFF
>16|TRBJ2-1|-|TRBV27
CASSPFELGPYNEQFF
>15|TRBJ2-1|-|TRBV27
CASSLLSGAYNEQFF
>15|TRBJ2-1|TRBD2|TRBV27
CATNRLAGAYNEQFF
>13|TRBJ2-5|-|TRBV28
CASTGRLQETQYF
>15|TRBJ1-5|-|TRBV27
CASSPVGGANQPQHF
>12|TRBJ2-7|-|TRBV5-6
CASSAGSYEQYF
>15|TRBJ2-5|TRBD1|TRBV28
CASSTYRGQGETQYF
>15|TRBJ2-7|-|TRBV27
CASSLSPGGVGEQYF
>15|TRBJ2-1|TRBD2|TRBV7-9
CASSSRLAGDNEQFF
>14|TRBJ2-5|TRBD1|TRBV29-1
CSVELWDRAETQYF
>13|TRBJ2-3|-|TRBV29-1
CSVAGPSTDTQYF
>11|TRBJ2-1|-|TRBV19
CASSRDNEQFF
>13|TRBJ1-2|-|TRBV7-9
CASIGQSHDGYTF
>16|TRBJ2-1|TRBD2|TRBV27
CASSLLGLAVTNEQFF
>15|TRBJ2-5|-|TRBV28
CASSSGWGSQETQYF
>17|TRBJ2-2|TRBD1|TRBV12-5
CASGLKWGQGEPGELFF